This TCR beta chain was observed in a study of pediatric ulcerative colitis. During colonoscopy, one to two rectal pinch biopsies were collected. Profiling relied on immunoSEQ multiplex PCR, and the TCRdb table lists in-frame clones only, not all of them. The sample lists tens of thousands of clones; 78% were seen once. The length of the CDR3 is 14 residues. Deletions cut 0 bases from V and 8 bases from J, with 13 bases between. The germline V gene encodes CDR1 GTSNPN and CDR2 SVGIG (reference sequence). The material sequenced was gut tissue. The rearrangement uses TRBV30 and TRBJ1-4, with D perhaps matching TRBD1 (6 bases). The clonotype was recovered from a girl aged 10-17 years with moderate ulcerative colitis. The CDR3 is CAWSVQGILEKLFF. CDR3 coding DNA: TGTGCCTGGAGTGTACAGGGAATATTGGAAAAACTGTTTTTT.